These 18 T cell receptor beta chains share one sample of origin, sequenced in a study of response to subunit inactivated influenza vaccine. TCRdb reprocessed the RT-PCR reads with MiXCR, giving one entry per CDR3 protein. This sample has about 650,000 distinct CDR3 sequences; 15% to 18% occur once, and the top ten carry approximately 10%. The sample was PBMCs from blood, taken 11 to 12 days after vaccination. The origin of the receptors is a man in his forties or fifties who received an inactivated influenza vaccine.

This chain links TRBV7-9 with TRBJ2-5, with D maybe TRBD1 (5 bases). CDR1 and CDR2 from the germline V gene are SEHNR and FQNEAQ (reference sequence). This CDR3 comprises 13 residues. V was shortened by 7 bases and J by 5 bases, with 14 bases between the two germline ends. The CDR3 region is CASNTGDRETQYF. DNA for the CDR3: TGTGCCAGCAACACAGGTGATCGGGAGACCCAGTACTTC.

The rearrangement links TRBV30 to TRBJ1-1; no clear D. Per the germline V gene, CDR1 is GTSNPN and CDR2 is SVGIG (reference sequence). The V and J ends lost 0 bases and 0 bases respectively, with 11 bases between them. CDR3 length: 15 residues. CDR3 sequence: CAWSVAPTMNTEAFF. The CDR3 DNA is TGTGCCTGGAGTGTTGCTCCGACCATGAACACTGAAGCTTTCTTT.

This clonotype has more than one count but fewer than ten. The chain carries TRBV11-2 and TRBJ2-3; 9 bases line up with TRBD2. The V and J ends lost 5 bases and 2 bases, in that order; junction bases with no gene match: 5. The CDR3 loop spans 15 amino acids. Germline V gene lookup returns CDR1 SGHAT and CDR2 FQNNGV. The CDR3 spells CASSGGTSLTDTQYF. The CDR3 DNA reads as TGTGCCAGCAGCGGCGGGACTAGCCTCACAGATACGCAGTATTTT.

The chain employs TRBV29-1 and TRBJ2-7, with D possibly called TRBD1 or TRBD2 (5 bases each). The ends were cut back, 0 bases at V and 4 bases at J, with 7 bases in the middle. Looked up from germline, CDR1 is SQVTM and CDR2 is ANQGSEA. The CDR3 sequence is 12 residues long. This CDR3 reads CSVEEGVYEQYF. As DNA, the CDR3 is TGCAGCGTTGAAGAGGGGGTTTACGAGCAGTACTTC.

This clonotype was seen repeatedly, ten times or more. J is TRBJ2-5 and V is TRBV29-1; 8 bases align to TRBD1. Germline CDR1 and CDR2: SQVTM and ANQGSEA. This CDR3 has 15 residues. V shed 2 bases and J 3 bases; nucleotides not matched to a gene: 8. In DNA form, the CDR3 reads TGCAGCGTTGAACGAACCGGGACAGGAAAAGAGACCCAGTACTTC. Its protein is CSVERTGTGKETQYF.

This sequence joins TRBV20-1 and TRBJ2-3; D is perhaps TRBD1 (5 bases). This CDR3 region has 12 residues. CDR1 DFQATT and CDR2 SNEGSKA come from the germline V gene (reference sequence). CDR3 nucleotides: TGCCTACCTAGGGGCTCCGGAGATACGCAGTATTTT. Its translation is CLPRGSGDTQYF.

At least ten counts were recorded for this clonotype. This sequence joins TRBV28 and TRBJ2-7; D may be TRBD2 (6 bases). This CDR3 has 18 residues. Germline V gene data show CDR1 as MDHEN and CDR2 as SYDVKM. V lost 6 bases and J lost 0, with 24 bases in between. CDR3 DNA sequence: TGTGCCAGCAGATCCAGTAGACCTCGGGACTCCTACTCCTACGAGCAGTACTTC. Translating gives CASRSSRPRDSYSYEQYF.

A few counts support this clonotype. The genes are TRBV6-4 and TRBJ1-1, with 8 bases matching TRBD1. CDR1 is MRHNA, CDR2 SNTAGT, per germline. CDR3 length: 15 residues. V shed 4 bases and J 4 bases; nucleotides not matched to a gene: 8. The CDR3 region is CASSAQGQVGTEAFF. CDR3 sequence (DNA): TGTGCCAGCAGTGCCCAGGGACAGGTCGGCACTGAAGCTTTCTTT.

This clonotype was counted only a few times. The V call is TRBV3-1, the J call TRBJ2-5, with 8 bases fitting TRBD2. Germline-derived CDR1 and CDR2 are LGHDT and YNNKEL (reference sequence). V lost 0 bases to trimming and J lost 0 bases; unmatched junction nucleotides: 6. The CDR3 has 17 residues. CDR3 region: CASSQDLTSAYQETQYF. The DNA for the CDR3 is TGTGCCAGCAGCCAAGATTTGACTAGCGCGTACCAAGAGACCCAGTACTTC.

This clonotype was observed a handful of times. The V call is TRBV2, the J call TRBJ1-2; TRBD1 might be the D (6 bases). CDR3 size: 13 residues. The germline CDR1 and CDR2 sequences are SNHLY and FYNNEI. V was shortened by 4 bases and J by 7 bases, with 13 bases between the two germline ends. CDR3 region: CASSGSGASGYTF. CDR3 nucleotides: TGTGCCAGCAGTGGATCAGGGGCGTCTGGCTACACCTTC.

This chain connects TRBV9 to TRBJ1-6; perhaps TRBD1 as D (6 bases). Trimming shortened V by 7 bases and J by 10 bases, and 15 bases separated the two germline ends. The germline V gene encodes CDR1 SGDLS and CDR2 YYNGEE. This CDR3 has 13 amino acids. CDR3 protein: CASGEGGRSPLHF. The CDR3 DNA follows: TGTGCCAGCGGGGAAGGGGGGAGGTCACCCCTCCACTTT.

Only a few counts were recorded for this clonotype. The chain carries TRBV19 and TRBJ1-1, with unresolved D. Germline CDR1 LNHDA, CDR2 SQIVND (reference sequence). The CDR3 contains 15 residues. V was trimmed by 2 bases and J by 2 bases, leaving 12 bases between them. CDR3 sequence (DNA): TGTGCCAGTAGTATAACCGGGCTCGCTAACACTGAAGCTTTCTTT. Translated, it gives CASSITGLANTEAFF.

This clonotype was seen many times. The V and J genes are TRBV6-6 and TRBJ2-3; D is undetermined. The CDR3 is 12 residues long. Germline CDR1 and CDR2: MNHNY and SVGAGI (reference sequence). V was cut by 6 bases and J by 2 bases, with 6 bases left in between. The CDR3 DNA reads TGTGCCAGCAGCCAAAACACAGATACGCAGTATTTT. It is translated as CASSQNTDTQYF.

This clonotype was found many times. The chain couples TRBV6-2 or TRBV6-3 to TRBJ2-5; the D gene is possibly TRBD2 (6 bases). The CDR3 covers 14 residues. The V gene's germline CDR1 is MNHEY and CDR2 SVGEGT. With 6 bases removed from V and 5 bases from J, the gap between germline ends came to 16 bases. CDR3 bases: TGTGCCAGCAGCCCCGCGGGATACGCGGAGACCCAGTACTTC. It codes for CASSPAGYAETQYF.

This clonotype was detected a few times. This rearrangement joins TRBV29-1 to TRBJ1-1; D possibly corresponds to TRBD1 (6 bases). This CDR3 region has 12 residues. CDR1 is SQVTM and CDR2 is ANQGSEA in the germline V gene. Trimming took off 4 bases at V and 3 bases at J, with 9 bases between the two ends. Written as DNA, the CDR3 is TGCAGCGTTGTAGGGGGTCACACTGAAGCTTTCTTT. Its protein is CSVVGGHTEAFF. Variable domain in full (rest from reference TRBV29-1 and TRBJ1-1): SAVISQKPSRDICQRGTSLTIQCQVDSQVTMMFWYRQQPGQSLTLIATANQGSEATYESGFVIDKFPISRPNLTFSTLTVSNMSPEDSSIYLCSVVGGHTEAFFGQGTRLTVV.

V gene TRBV5-4 combines with J gene TRBJ2-5; possible D gene TRBD1, 7 bases. Germline CDR1 and CDR2: SGHNT and YYREEE (reference sequence). CDR3 length: 15 amino acids. Between the trimmed V and J ends, which lost 3 bases and 5 bases, there was a span of 17 bases. In DNA form, the CDR3 reads TGTGCCAGCAGCTCCTCAGACAGGGCGGGGGAGACCCAGTACTTC. Translated: CASSSSDRAGETQYF.

This clonotype was found a few times. The gene calls are TRBV19 and TRBJ2-3; 8 bases line up with TRBD1. V dropped 5 bases and J dropped 4; count of bases not matched to a gene: 11. In germline, CDR1 is LNHDA, CDR2 SQIVND (reference sequence). CDR3 length: 16 residues. The CDR3 is CASSPRGQEFADTQYF. The CDR3, as DNA: TGTGCCAGTAGTCCGAGGGGACAGGAGTTCGCAGATACGCAGTATTTT.

This clonotype was observed a handful of times. The V gene is TRBV6-5, the J gene TRBJ2-2; D could derive from TRBD1 or TRBD2 (5 bases each). Trimming cost V 0 bases and J 11 bases, with 19 bases left between them. CDR1 and CDR2 (germline): MNHEY, SVGAGI. The CDR3 consists of 16 residues. The DNA for the CDR3 is TGTGCCAGCAGTTACTCGCCAGGGTGGTATTCGGGAGAGCTGTTTTTT. Its translation: CASSYSPGWYSGELFF.